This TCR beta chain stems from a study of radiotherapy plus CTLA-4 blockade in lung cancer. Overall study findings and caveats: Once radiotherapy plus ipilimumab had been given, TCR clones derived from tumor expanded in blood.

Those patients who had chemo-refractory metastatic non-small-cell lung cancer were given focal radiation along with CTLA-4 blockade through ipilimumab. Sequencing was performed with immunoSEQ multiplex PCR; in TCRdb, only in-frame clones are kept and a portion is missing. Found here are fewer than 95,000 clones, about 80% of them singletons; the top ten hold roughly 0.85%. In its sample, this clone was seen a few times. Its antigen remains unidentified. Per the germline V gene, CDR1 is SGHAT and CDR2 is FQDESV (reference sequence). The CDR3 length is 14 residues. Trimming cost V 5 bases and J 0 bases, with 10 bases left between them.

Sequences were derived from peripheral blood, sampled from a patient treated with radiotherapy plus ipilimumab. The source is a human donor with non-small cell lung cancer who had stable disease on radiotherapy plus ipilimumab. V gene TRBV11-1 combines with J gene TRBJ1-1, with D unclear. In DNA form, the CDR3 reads TGTGCCAGCAGCCTACAGCTCATGAACACTGAAGCTTTCTTT. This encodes CASSLQLMNTEAFF. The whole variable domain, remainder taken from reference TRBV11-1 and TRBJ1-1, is EAEVAQSPRYKITEKSQAVAFWCDPISGHATLYWYRQILGQGPELLVQFQDESVVDDSQLPKDRFSAERLKGVDSTLKIQPAELGDSAMYLCASSLQLMNTEAFFGQGTRLTVV.